Presented here are 6 T cell receptor beta chains from one specimen sequenced in a study of T-cell reconstitution after alpha-beta-depleted transplantation in children. TCRbeta library construction was performed incorporating unique molecular identifiers. TCRdb itself ran the PCR reads through MiXCR, one entry per CDR3 protein. Here the sample spans more than 200,000 distinct CDR3 sequences, 20% to 30% being singletons. The sequenced sample was PBMCs, mostly from graft donor cells, obtained 360 days after TCRalphabeta/CD19-depleted stem cell transplant. The receptor set was obtained from a female patient younger than 10 who had a stem cell transplant for congenital amegakaryocytic thrombocytopenia, so the T cells may come from the graft donor.

This clonotype was seen more than once but under ten times. The V gene is TRBV23-1, the J gene TRBJ2-3, with unresolved D. TRBV23-1 is known as an ORF, though its function is uncertain. Deletions cut 7 bases from V and 5 bases from J, with 10 bases between. The CDR3 totals 12 residues. The CDR3 reads CASKYKGDTQYF. CDR3 coding DNA: TGCGCCAGCAAGTATAAGGGAGATACGCAGTATTTT.

This chain connects TRBV18 to TRBJ2-2; perhaps TRBD2 as D (7 bases). Trimming took off 4 bases at V and 5 bases at J, with 11 bases between the two ends. CDR1 is KGHSH and CDR2 is LQKENI in the germline V gene. This CDR3 region has 14 residues. The CDR3 is CASSRAGATGELFF. CDR3 nucleotides: TGTGCCAGCTCACGTGCGGGGGCTACCGGGGAGCTGTTTTTT.

This clonotype came up a few times. The rearrangement links TRBV12-3 or TRBV12-4 to TRBJ2-3, with 7 bases aligning to TRBD1. This CDR3 spans 16 amino acids. J lost 3 bases, V lost 3 bases, and 9 bases had no gene match. Here the CDR3 DNA reads TGTGCCAGCAGTTTTCTAGGGGGCCGGAAAACAGATACGCAGTATTTT. Residues: CASSFLGGRKTDTQYF.

This clonotype was counted ten times or more. CDR3: CASSRRVGEKLFF. The CDR3 DNA follows: TGCGCCAGCAGCCGACGGGTGGGTGAAAAACTGTTTTTT. The V gene is TRBV4-1, the J gene TRBJ1-4; no firm D call. Germline-derived CDR1 and CDR2 are MGHRA and YSYEKL. The CDR3 totals 13 residues. Trimming took off 4 bases at V and 7 bases at J, with 10 bases between the two ends.

The chain carries TRBV20-1 and TRBJ2-7; the D gene could be TRBD1 or TRBD2 (5 bases each). The CDR3 contains 12 residues. Between the trimmed V and J ends, which lost 7 bases and 2 bases, there was a span of 12 bases. Germline V gene sequence: CDR1 DFQATT, CDR2 SNEGSKA (reference sequence). The CDR3 coding sequence is TGCAGTGTGGGACGGGCAACCTACGAGCAGTACTTC. This translates into CSVGRATYEQYF.

This clonotype came up a few times. This sequence joins TRBV2 and TRBJ2-7, with TRBD1 matching over 10 bases. CDR1 and CDR2 from the germline V gene are SNHLY and FYNNEI. This CDR3 comprises 15 residues. Trimming took 6 bases from V and 6 from J; bases not matched to a gene: 11. This chain's CDR3 is CASRLLGQGGVEQYF. CDR3 nucleotide sequence: TGTGCCAGCAGGCTCTTAGGACAGGGGGGAGTCGAGCAGTACTTC.